Below, 30 T cell receptor beta chains from the same sample are listed, as sequenced in a study of vaccination effects on CD4 cells after COVID-19. Repertoires were generated with immunoSEQ multiplex PCR, while TCRdb's copy carries only in-frame clones and drops some. This sample has tens of thousands of clones, with around 67% found just once. The culture ran for approximately 10 days, and then CD4+ T cells were isolated. Subjects were given two BNT162b2 or mRNA-1273 vaccine doses. Their recognized antigens are unknown. The source was CD4+ T cells from PBMCs cultured without peptide, collected after COVID-19 vaccination. All receptors come from a human donor who received a COVID-19 vaccine.

The V call is TRBV5-6, the J call TRBJ2-5, with 8 positions matching TRBD1. The CDR3 is made up of 13 amino acids. From germline, CDR1 is SGHDT and CDR2 YYEEEE. The trim removed 6 bases at V and 2 bases at J, leaving 3 bases unmatched. CDR3 protein: CASKWTGQETQYF. CDR3 DNA sequence: TGTGCCAGCAAATGGACAGGGCAAGAGACCCAGTACTTC.

The chain employs TRBV7-2 and TRBJ2-2; D gene uncertain. V lost 3 bases and J lost 6, with 17 bases in between. Per germline, CDR1 SGHTA and CDR2 FQGNSA. The length of the CDR3 is 16 residues. The CDR3 region is CASSFTRDRPAGELFF. For the CDR3, the DNA is TGTGCCAGCAGCTTCACCAGAGACCGACCCGCCGGGGAGCTGTTTTTT.

This clone has only one observation. The chain links TRBV6-1 to TRBJ2-7; D call uncertain. CDR1 and CDR2 from the germline V gene are MNHNS and SASEGT. V was pared by 0 bases and J by 3 bases, with 6 bases between. The CDR3 is 13 amino acids. CDR3 protein: CASSEALVYEQYV. Here the CDR3 DNA reads TGTGCCAGCAGTGAAGCCCTCGTCTACGAGCAGTACGTC.

The V call is TRBV24-1, the J call TRBJ1-2; the D is unclear. The germline gives CDR1 KGHDR, CDR2 SFDVKD. V lost 5 bases, J lost 0 bases, and 12 bases lay in between. The CDR3 is made up of 15 amino acids. This CDR3 is CATSGGQPSNYGYTF. The CDR3 bases are TGTGCCACCAGTGGTGGGCAGCCTTCTAACTATGGCTACACCTTC.

J is TRBJ2-7 and V is TRBV18; weak D call: TRBD1 (5 bases). CDR3 length equals 14 residues. The V and J ends lost 3 bases and 5 bases respectively, with 14 bases between them. In germline, CDR1 is KGHSH, CDR2 LQKENI. CDR3 bases: TGTGCCAGCTCACCGTCTCCAGGGAACGACGAGCAGTACGTC. Encoded protein: CASSPSPGNDEQYV.

This clone was seen only a few times. The CDR3 DNA is TGTGCCAGCAGCTTAACATTCGGAACTGGAAACACCATATATTTT. Its translation is CASSLTFGTGNTIYF. The chain uses TRBV7-3 and TRBJ1-3; the D is unclear. The V and J ends lost 0 bases and 2 bases respectively, with 8 bases between them. In germline, CDR1 is SGHTA, CDR2 FQGTGA. This CDR3 contains 15 residues.

The chain employs TRBV29-1 and TRBJ2-2; D may match TRBD1 or TRBD2 (5 bases each). This CDR3 region has 15 residues. Germline V lookup: CDR1 SQVTM, CDR2 ANQGSEA. Trimming took 6 bases from V and 6 from J, leaving 20 bases between them. CDR3 sequence: CSVARTGTVAGELFF. The CDR3 nucleotides read TGCAGCGTCGCGCGGACCGGGACGGTCGCCGGGGAGCTGTTTTTT.

This rearrangement joins TRBV5-1 to TRBJ2-1; D may be TRBD2 (6 bases). V dropped 4 bases and J dropped 1 base, with 12 bases sitting between them. The V gene's germline CDR1 is SGHRS and CDR2 YFSETQ. The CDR3 consists of 15 residues. Here the CDR3 reads CASSPRLGSYNEQFF. The CDR3 DNA reads TGCGCCAGCAGCCCACGACTAGGTTCCTACAATGAGCAGTTCTTC.

This chain uses TRBV19 with TRBJ1-2, with a weak D call TRBD1 (6 bases). CDR3 length: 17 residues. Trimming stripped 3 bases from V and 0 bases from J, with 17 bases between. CDR1 is LNHDA, CDR2 SQIVND, per germline (reference sequence). CDR3 DNA sequence: TGTGCCAGTAGTATCCAGGGGTCCCTTACCGCTAACTATGGCTACACCTTC. It yields the protein CASSIQGSLTANYGYTF.

The rearrangement uses TRBV29-1 and TRBJ2-2; D possibly matches TRBD1 or TRBD2 (5 bases each). This CDR3 is built from 14 residues. V lost 4 bases to trimming and J lost 4 bases, with 13 bases between them. Germline loops: CDR1 SQVTM, CDR2 ANQGSEA. The CDR3 nucleotides read TGCAGCGTTGCGAGGGGCCAGGGCACCGGGGAGCTGTTTTTT. Protein: CSVARGQGTGELFF.

The CDR3 sequence is CASSYWGRSENQPQHF. The CDR3 DNA reads TGTGCCAGCAGTTACTGGGGTCGAAGCGAAAATCAGCCCCAGCATTTT. The V gene is TRBV6-6, the J gene TRBJ1-5, with D hard to call. This CDR3 contains 16 residues. The V gene lost 1 base and the J gene lost 4 bases, with 14 bases spanning the gap. The V gene's germline CDR1 is MNHNY and CDR2 SVGAGI (reference sequence).

This rearrangement joins TRBV2 to TRBJ2-4, with 9 nucleotides matching TRBD1. CDR1 SNHLY and CDR2 FYNNEI come from the germline V gene. CDR3 length: 13 amino acids. With 8 bases clipped from V and 5 bases from J, the junction kept 4 bases outside the gene matches. CDR3 region: CASAGTGQNIQYF. CDR3 bases: TGTGCCAGCGCCGGGACAGGGCAAAACATTCAGTACTTC.

Only a few counts were recorded for this clone. This chain joins TRBV3-1 (or the pseudogene TRBV3-2) and TRBJ2-1, with D possibly being TRBD2 (5 bases). From germline, CDR1 is LGHDT and CDR2 YNNKEL (reference sequence). The CDR3 sequence is 14 residues long. V lost 8 bases, J lost 7 bases, and 18 bases lay in between. CDR3 nucleotide sequence: TGTGCCAGCGCACCCCTAGCAAAGGCTAATGAGCAGTTCTTC. It codes for CASAPLAKANEQFF.

The rearrangement links TRBV4-1 to TRBJ1-5; D ambiguous. In germline, CDR1 is MGHRA, CDR2 YSYEKL. V was clipped by 2 bases and J by 2 bases, with 16 bases between them. The CDR3 length is 17 residues. The CDR3 bases are TGCGCCAGCAGCCAAACATCCGGGGATAGTCGCAATCAGCCCCAGCATTTT. This translates into CASSQTSGDSRNQPQHF.

The chain joins TRBV3-1 (or the pseudogene TRBV3-2) to TRBJ2-7; no firm D call. V lost 1 base and J lost 3, with 7 bases in between. The V gene's germline CDR1 is LGHDT and CDR2 YNNKEL (reference sequence). The CDR3 covers 13 residues. CDR3 DNA: TGTGCCAGCAGCCAAGGACTTCACTACGAGCAGTACGTC. As protein: CASSQGLHYEQYV.

The chain uses TRBV10-3 and TRBJ2-5; no definite D call. The CDR3 length is 11 residues. In germline, CDR1 is ENHRY, CDR2 SYGVKD. V shed 3 bases and J shed 9 bases, with 8 bases lying between them. This chain's CDR3 is CAISEGSAQYF. The CDR3 DNA sequence: TGTGCCATCAGTGAAGGTTCTGCCCAGTACTTC.

The V call is TRBV29-1, the J call TRBJ1-2; perhaps TRBD1 as D (6 bases). V was trimmed by 2 bases and J by 8 bases, leaving 18 bases between them. The CDR3 consists of 14 residues. CDR1 SQVTM and CDR2 ANQGSEA come from the germline V gene. The CDR3 sequence is CSVERSGASGGYTF. The CDR3 nucleotides read TGCAGCGTTGAACGGTCGGGGGCATCCGGCGGCTACACCTTC.

The chain employs TRBV18 and TRBJ1-1, with a weak D call TRBD1 (5 bases). Germline assignment: CDR1 KGHSH and CDR2 LQKENI. The V and J ends lost 0 bases and 7 bases respectively, with 15 bases between them. CDR3 length equals 15 residues. The CDR3 here is CASSPPEKVGVEAFF. In DNA form, the CDR3 reads TGTGCCAGCTCACCACCGGAGAAGGTGGGGGTTGAAGCTTTCTTT.

This clone was recorded a few times. This chain joins TRBV6-2 or TRBV6-3 and TRBJ1-5; TRBD1 is a possible D gene (6 bases). CDR1 is MNHEY and CDR2 is SVGEGT in the germline V gene. V dropped 5 bases and J dropped 7 bases, with 21 bases sitting between them. CDR3 length: 16 amino acids. CDR3 sequence: CASSNPVWGAYQPQHF. The CDR3 DNA reads as TGTGCCAGCAGTAACCCCGTCTGGGGGGCATACCAGCCCCAGCATTTT.

The chain employs TRBV6-5 and TRBJ2-3; D unresolved. CDR3 length equals 16 residues. CDR1 and CDR2 (germline): MNHEY, SVGAGI. Trimming took 0 bases from V and 0 from J, leaving 10 bases between them. The CDR3 nucleotides are TGTGCCAGCAGTTACTCCGCCGCATCGAGCACAGATACGCAGTATTTT. Protein: CASSYSAASSTDTQYF.

The chain has TRBV19 and TRBJ1-5; a weak D match, TRBD1 (6 bases). CDR1 and CDR2 from the germline V gene are LNHDA and SQIVND (reference sequence). The length of the CDR3 is 17 residues. V was cut by 3 bases and J by 4 bases, with 19 bases left in between. The CDR3 loop is CASSIFSGTRLNQPQHF. In nucleotides, the CDR3 is TGTGCCAGTAGTATCTTCTCAGGGACAAGACTAAATCAGCCCCAGCATTTT.

This clone was observed a single time. The chain recombines TRBV6-6 with TRBJ2-3; D may be TRBD1 (6 bases). There are 13 residues in the CDR3. CDR1 and CDR2 (germline): MNHNY, SVGAGI (reference sequence). Trimming removed 5 bases at V and 3 bases at J, with 9 bases between. Here the CDR3 reads CASSNRETDTQYF. In nucleotides, the CDR3 is TGTGCCAGCAGTAACAGGGAAACAGATACGCAGTATTTT.

This chain joins TRBV14 and TRBJ2-3; the D is unclear. This CDR3 is built from 17 residues. Per the germline V gene, CDR1 is SGHDN and CDR2 is FVKESK. The ends were cut back, 4 bases at V and 2 bases at J, with 19 bases in the middle. The CDR3 loop is CASSPNWLADNTDTQYF. The CDR3 bases are TGTGCCAGCAGCCCGAATTGGTTAGCCGATAACACAGATACGCAGTATTTT.

This clone was observed once. The rearrangement joins TRBV5-4 to TRBJ1-2; 10 positions agree with TRBD1. J gave up 8 bases and V 3 bases, and 16 bases lay outside the gene matches. Per the germline V gene, CDR1 is SGHNT and CDR2 is YYREEE (reference sequence). The length of the CDR3 is 17 residues. The CDR3 sequence: CASSWTDRGFTTSGYTF. CDR3 in DNA: TGTGCCAGCAGCTGGACGGACAGGGGGTTCACAACCTCGGGCTACACCTTC.

This clone was observed a few times. The V call is TRBV24-1, the J call TRBJ1-5; D unclear. The CDR3 contains 16 residues. Trimming stripped 4 bases from V and 1 base from J, with 13 bases between. Per the germline V gene, CDR1 is KGHDR and CDR2 is SFDVKD. The CDR3 DNA reads as TGTGCCACCAGTGACCCTTCGACGGAAAGCAATCAGCCCCAGCATTTT. Its protein product is CATSDPSTESNQPQHF.

This clone has a single count. V and J are TRBV30 and TRBJ2-7; D might be TRBD1 or TRBD2, each matching 6 bases. Trimming left V 2 bases short and J 3 bases short, with 14 bases between. Germline assignment: CDR1 GTSNPN and CDR2 SVGIG (reference sequence). There are 14 residues in the CDR3. The CDR3 nucleotides are TGTGCCTGGAGTCGGGGGCCCGGGGTCTACGAGCAGTACGTC. Translating it yields CAWSRGPGVYEQYV.

This clone has just one count. This sequence joins TRBV3-1 (or the pseudogene TRBV3-2) and TRBJ1-1, with TRBD1 identical over 7 bases. Germline V gene data show CDR1 as LGHDT and CDR2 as YNNKEL (reference sequence). This CDR3 contains 15 residues. Losses at the gene ends were 3 bases for V and 10 bases for J; bases not matched to a gene: 14. The CDR3 is CASSQGHLSGGAAFF. CDR3 in DNA: TGTGCCAGCAGCCAGGGGCATCTTTCAGGGGGAGCAGCTTTCTTT.

This rearrangement joins TRBV30 to TRBJ1-6; 10 nucleotides match TRBD1. This CDR3 has 15 residues. V was pared by 3 bases and J by 14 bases, with 13 bases of the junction left unmatched. Germline-derived CDR1 and CDR2 are GTSNPN and SVGIG (reference sequence). The CDR3 DNA is TGTGCCTGGAGGGGATCAGGACAGGGGGGTGGCACCCTCCACTTT. It codes for CAWRGSGQGGGTLHF.

The rearrangement links TRBV2 to TRBJ1-2; maybe TRBD1 (6 bases). This CDR3 is built from 12 residues. In germline, CDR1 is SNHLY, CDR2 FYNNEI. Trimming stripped 6 bases from V and 1 base from J, with 6 bases between. The DNA for the CDR3 is TGTGCCAGCAGGGACAGTAACTATGGCTACACCTTC. Its translation is CASRDSNYGYTF.

This chain links TRBV5-1 with TRBJ1-6; no clear D gene. Germline V CDR1 and CDR2: SGHRS, YFSETQ. V shed 4 bases and J shed 5 bases, with 7 bases lying between them. The CDR3 has 13 amino acids. The chain's CDR3 is CASSPGDNSPLHF. The CDR3 nucleotides are TGCGCCAGCAGCCCGGGAGATAATTCACCCCTCCACTTT.